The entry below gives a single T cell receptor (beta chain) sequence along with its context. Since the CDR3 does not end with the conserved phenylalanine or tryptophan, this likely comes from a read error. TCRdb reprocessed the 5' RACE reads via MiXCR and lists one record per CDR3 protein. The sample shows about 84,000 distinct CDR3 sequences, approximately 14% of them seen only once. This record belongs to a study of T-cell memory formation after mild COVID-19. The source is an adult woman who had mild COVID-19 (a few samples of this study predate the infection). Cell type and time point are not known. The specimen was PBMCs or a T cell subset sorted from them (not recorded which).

This chain's CDR3 is CASSVQRFNNEQFL. As DNA, the CDR3 is TGTGCCAGCAGTGTCCAGCGGTTTAACAATGAGCAGTTCCTC. The V call is TRBV27, the J call TRBJ2-1; perhaps TRBD2 as D (5 bases). V dropped 5 bases and J dropped 5 bases, with 13 bases sitting between them. Germline values: CDR1 MNHEY, CDR2 SMNVEV (reference sequence). The CDR3 extends over 14 amino acids.